The source of this T cell receptor beta chain is a study of T cell responses to AZD1222 COVID-19 vaccine. Germline-derived CDR1 and CDR2 are MDHEN and SYDVKM. This CDR3 is built from 14 residues. The V and J ends lost 6 bases and 0 bases respectively, with 8 bases between them. This clone appeared once. The antigen is not known. TCRdb's copy holds only in-frame clones and misses some; the assay was immunoSEQ multiplex PCR. The sample has under 80,000 clones; about four fifths are singletons. Study-wide findings and caveats: Elevations in Spike-specific TCR breadth and depth followed administration of two AZD1222 doses.

V gene TRBV28 combines with J gene TRBJ1-4, with a weak D call TRBD1 (5 bases). The sequence derives from an adult who received the AZD1222 COVID-19 vaccine. Material: peripheral blood, obtained 28 days after the second AZD1222 dose. The CDR3 loop is CASSPRATNEKLFF. The DNA of the CDR3 is TGTGCCAGCAGCCCCAGGGCAACTAATGAAAAACTGTTTTTT.